Listed here are 22 T cell receptor beta chains from one sample, sequenced in a study of shared clonotypes between healthy human individuals. Method: immunoSEQ multiplex PCR; TCRdb's copy keeps in-frame clones and lacks some. The sample consists of about 500,000 clones, roughly four fifths of them appearing once. The sequencing sample was made of PBMCs. These TCRs come from a woman aged 40 to 49 in good health. Some clones in this sample may be carry-over from other donors' samples.

The chain employs TRBV11-2 and TRBJ1-5; D gene unclear. This CDR3 spans 15 amino acids. The ends were cut back, 5 bases at V and 0 bases at J, with 11 bases in the middle. Germline loops: CDR1 SGHAT, CDR2 FQNNGV. CDR3 in DNA: TGTGCCAGCAGCCAGGACGGACGTAGCAATCAGCCCCAGCATTTT. It specifies CASSQDGRSNQPQHF.

The sample holds many counts of this clone. The J gene is TRBJ1-2, the V gene TRBV27; D possibly corresponds to TRBD1 (5 bases). Trimming shortened V by 3 bases and J by 3 bases, and 14 bases separated the two germline ends. CDR1 and CDR2 (germline): MNHEY, SMNVEV (reference sequence). The CDR3 runs to 15 residues. For the CDR3, the DNA is TGTGCCAGCAGTTTTTACGCAGGGTGGGACTATGGCTACACCTTC. The encoded protein is CASSFYAGWDYGYTF.

Points on this clone: A far larger clone differs by one base, so this is likely a read error. The gene calls are TRBV6-1 and TRBJ2-7, with D possibly being TRBD2 (5 bases). The CDR3 covers 11 residues. V was clipped by 9 bases and J by 8 bases, with 14 bases between them. From germline, CDR1 is MNHNS and CDR2 SASEGT. The CDR3 DNA follows: TGTGCCAGTGGAAGGGAGTACAAGCAGTACTTC. Its protein is CASGREYKQYF.

This sequence joins TRBV11-2 and TRBJ2-7; weak D call: TRBD1 (6 bases). The CDR3 runs 14 residues. The V gene's germline CDR1 is SGHAT and CDR2 FQNNGV. V was cut by 3 bases and J by 4 bases, with 13 bases left in between. The CDR3 DNA is TGTGCCAGCAGCTTCAACAGGGTGTCGTACGAGCAGTACTTC. Its translation: CASSFNRVSYEQYF.

The chain recombines TRBV6-6 with TRBJ1-3; D unresolved. This CDR3 is built from 13 residues. The V gene's germline CDR1 is MNHNY and CDR2 SVGAGI (reference sequence). Trimming shortened V by 7 bases and J by 1 base, and 8 bases separated the two germline ends. The CDR3 here is CASTGLSGNTIYF. CDR3 DNA sequence: TGTGCCAGCACCGGACTATCTGGAAACACCATATATTTT.

This clone was seen only a few times. The chain recombines TRBV19 with TRBJ2-7; D call uncertain. Trimming removed 5 bases at V and 2 bases at J, with 7 bases between. The germline V gene encodes CDR1 LNHDA and CDR2 SQIVND (reference sequence). This CDR3 contains 12 residues. CDR3 sequence: CASSDAAYEQYF. DNA for the CDR3: TGTGCCAGTAGTGACGCCGCCTACGAGCAGTACTTC. The full variable domain, its missing parts supplied by reference TRBV19 and TRBJ2-7, is DGGITQSPKYLFRKEGQNVTLSCEQNLNHDAMYWYRQDPGQGLRLIYYSQIVNDFQKGDIAEGYSVSREKKESFPLTVTSAQKNPTAFYLCASSDAAYEQYFGPGTRLTVT.

The V gene is TRBV9, the J gene TRBJ2-1; D uncertain. CDR1 and CDR2 (germline): SGDLS, YYNGEE. CDR3 length: 14 residues. Trimming left V 0 bases short and J 0 bases short, with 4 bases between. CDR3 sequence reads: CASSVESSYNEQFF. DNA of the CDR3: TGTGCCAGCAGCGTAGAGAGCTCCTACAATGAGCAGTTCTTC.

Points on this clone: It is likely a read error: a sequence one base away is far more abundant. This rearrangement joins TRBV30 to TRBJ2-5, with TRBD2 identical over 7 bases. CDR1 and CDR2 (germline): GTSNPN, SVGIG (reference sequence). The CDR3 spans 13 residues. CDR3 protein: CARSAPAGETQYF. CDR3 coding DNA: TGTGCCAGGAGTGCGCCAGCGGGGGAGACCCAGTACTTC.

The chain couples TRBV28 to TRBJ1-1; D uncertain. Germline lookup yields CDR1 MDHEN and CDR2 SYDVKM. Trimming removed 3 bases from V and 1 base from J, with 12 bases in between. The CDR3 contains 15 residues. The CDR3 protein is CASSLVTPPNTEAFF. The CDR3 region has the DNA TGTGCCAGCAGTTTGGTAACACCTCCGAACACTGAAGCTTTCTTT. Combining the CDR3 with reference TRBV28 and TRBJ1-1 gives the whole variable domain DVKVTQSSRYLVKRTGEKVFLECVQDMDHENMFWYRQDPGLGLRLIYFSYDVKMKEKGDIPEGYSVSREKKERFSLILESASTNQTSMYLCASSLVTPPNTEAFFGQGTRLTVV.

This clone was counted once. The genes are TRBV27 and TRBJ2-6; D gene unclear. The CDR3 is made up of 16 amino acids. The V gene's germline CDR1 is MNHEY and CDR2 SMNVEV (reference sequence). Trimming removed 4 bases from V and 0 bases from J, with 10 bases in between. The CDR3 DNA is TGTGCCAGCAGTTCGACCTACAGCTCTGGGGCCAACGTCCTGACTTTC. Protein sequence: CASSSTYSSGANVLTF. Variable domain in full (rest from reference TRBV27 and TRBJ2-6): EAQVTQNPRYLITVTGKKLTVTCSQNMNHEYMSWYRQDPGLGLRQIYYSMNVEVTDKGDVPEGYKVSRKEKRNFPLILESPSPNQTSLYFCASSSTYSSGANVLTFGAGSRLTVL.

The chain recombines TRBV19 with TRBJ1-1; D not certain. CDR1 and CDR2 from the germline V gene are LNHDA and SQIVND (reference sequence). V shed 1 base and J shed 5 bases, with 11 bases lying between them. This CDR3 comprises 14 residues. In DNA, the CDR3 is TGTGCCAGTAGTATAGGCGGGGTCGGGACTGAAGCTTTCTTT. Its protein is CASSIGGVGTEAFF.

The chain recombines TRBV5-1 with TRBJ2-1, with D unclear. Germline lookup yields CDR1 SGHRS and CDR2 YFSETQ. The V gene lost 0 bases and the J gene lost 2 bases, with 6 bases spanning the gap. CDR3 length equals 14 residues. The CDR3 DNA reads as TGCGCCAGCAGCTTGGGGGTCCCCTACAATGAGCAGTTCTTC. Protein: CASSLGVPYNEQFF.

Notes on this clone: This could be a read error, since a much larger clone is one nucleotide away. The genes are TRBV5-8 and TRBJ2-1; D perhaps matches TRBD1 (5 bases). V lost 4 bases to trimming and J lost 6 bases, with 20 bases between them. The CDR3 totals 16 residues. Germline CDR1 is SGHTS and CDR2 is YDEGEE. The CDR3 here is CASSAGAHRTLNEQFF. DNA of the CDR3: TGTGCCAGCAGCGCTGGGGCACACAGGACACTCAATGAGCAGTTCTTC.

This clone was observed a handful of times. The rearrangement uses TRBV7-2 and TRBJ2-1, with unresolved D. The V end was cut by 5 bases, the J end by 15 bases, with 26 bases between. Germline V gives CDR1 SGHTA, CDR2 FQGNSA. This CDR3 spans 15 amino acids. The CDR3 reads CASSPFGRSLANRFF. In nucleotides, the CDR3 is TGTGCCAGCAGCCCCTTCGGACGCAGTCTCGCGAATCGGTTCTTC.

Of note for this clone: This sequence may be a read error, since a much larger clone differs from it by one base. This chain links TRBV6-9 with TRBJ2-1; TRBD1 agrees at 7 bases. This CDR3 is 16 amino acids long. CDR1 and CDR2 from the germline V gene are MNHGY and SVAAGI. The V segment lost 2 bases and the J segment 8 bases; nucleotides outside the gene matches: 12. This chain's CDR3 is CASSYRGKGALDEQFF. DNA for the CDR3: TGTGCCAGCAGTTATCGTGGGAAGGGGGCCCTCGATGAGCAGTTCTTC.

The J gene is TRBJ2-7, the V gene TRBV18, with TRBD1 matching 10 bases. The CDR3 contains 15 residues. The V gene's germline CDR1 is KGHSH and CDR2 LQKENI. Trimming at V came to 5 bases and at J to 0 bases, leaving 4 bases not matched to a gene. CDR3 sequence reads: CASSSRTGGSYEQYF. CDR3 DNA: TGTGCCAGCTCATCAAGGACAGGGGGCTCCTACGAGCAGTACTTC.

The chain employs TRBV7-9 and TRBJ2-5, with D tentatively TRBD1 or TRBD2 (5 bases each). CDR3 length: 14 amino acids. Germline values: CDR1 SEHNR, CDR2 FQNEAQ (reference sequence). Trimming took off 6 bases at V and 5 bases at J, with 16 bases between the two ends. The CDR3 sequence is CASSTRGLSETQYF. The CDR3 DNA is TGTGCCAGCAGTACTCGGGGCCTATCGGAGACCCAGTACTTC.

The chain combines TRBV5-1 with TRBJ2-1; 11 bases fit TRBD2. V dropped 4 bases and J dropped 9; count of bases not matched to a gene: 6. CDR1 and CDR2 from the germline V gene are SGHRS and YFSETQ. The CDR3 runs 14 residues. CDR3 in DNA: TGCGCCAGCAGCACACTAGCGGGAGATCGTGAGCAGTTCTTC. Its protein is CASSTLAGDREQFF.

Only one count was recorded for this clone. The rearrangement links TRBV7-9 to TRBJ2-1, with 12 bases fitting TRBD2. V lost 5 bases to trimming and J lost 9 bases; unmatched junction nucleotides: 8. The CDR3 totals 15 residues. The germline gives CDR1 SEHNR, CDR2 FQNEAQ (reference sequence). CDR3 amino acids: CASSLLAGGPVEQFF. The CDR3 DNA is TGTGCCAGCAGCCTGCTAGCGGGAGGGCCTGTTGAGCAGTTCTTC.

This sequence joins TRBV5-1 and TRBJ2-6; 11 positions agree with TRBD2. The V gene end was trimmed by 7 bases and the J gene end by 0 bases; junction bases not matched to a gene: 6. CDR1 and CDR2 from the germline V gene are SGHRS and YFSETQ. The CDR3 has 17 residues. As DNA, the CDR3 is TGCGCCAGCTCGCCTAGCGGGAGGAGCTCTGGGGCCAACGTCCTGACTTTC. Its protein is CASSPSGRSSGANVLTF.

The chain couples TRBV5-1 to TRBJ2-3; the D is unclear. Germline CDR1 and CDR2: SGHRS and YFSETQ. The CDR3 is 16 amino acids. The ends were cut back, 1 base at V and 5 bases at J, with 17 bases in the middle. The CDR3 bases are TGCGCCAGCAGCTTGAGTTTTCGAGGTCCTGGAGATACGCAGTATTTT. It codes for CASSLSFRGPGDTQYF.

The CDR3: CASSRQGAVADTQYF. CDR3 DNA: TGTGCCAGCAGTCGACAGGGGGCAGTAGCAGATACGCAGTATTTT. This chain joins TRBV6-4 and TRBJ2-3; 10 bases map to TRBD1. The CDR3 runs to 15 residues. V was pared by 5 bases and J by 4 bases, with 6 bases of the junction left unmatched. The V gene's germline CDR1 is MRHNA and CDR2 SNTAGT.